This T cell receptor beta chain was identified during a study of human T cells and chemical hapten exposure. This clonotype was counted at least ten times. Time point here: patch test 2, 6 weeks after DPC sensitization. Sample treatment: therapeutic diphenylcyclopropenone sensitization with weekly scalp DPC. Every donor had alopecia and was 18 to 70 years old; all were suitable for DPC. V dropped 0 bases and J dropped 11; count of bases not matched to a gene: 15. This CDR3 comprises 16 residues. The V gene's germline CDR1 is LGHDT and CDR2 YNNKEL (reference sequence). TCRdb fed the RACE reads into MiXCR, producing one record per CDR3 protein. The repertoire holds around 67,000 distinct CDR3 sequences, about 9% seen once, with under 3.5% in the top ten.

V usage is TRBV3-1 and J usage is TRBJ1-1, with 7 bases that match TRBD1. The input for sequencing was whole blood, taken in connection with sensitization to the hapten diphenylcyclopropenone (DPC). This clonotype was sampled from a woman aged 45-65 years with alopecia areata. Some clones in this sample may be carry-over from other donors' samples. The CDR3 sequence is CASSQESRGSAGRAFF. Here the CDR3 DNA reads TGTGCCAGCAGCCAAGAAAGCAGGGGGTCGGCGGGGCGGGCTTTCTTT.